The rows below give T cell receptor beta chains drawn from one sample of a study of blood T cells in healthy people across ages. TCRdb re-derived calls from the 5' RACE reads in MiXCR, one entry per CDR3 protein. This sample has 800,000 or so distinct CDR3 sequences; more than 35% occur once, and the top ten carry 15% to 20%. The sequencing sample was made of blood. The receptors were sampled from a man older than 75 in good health. Both conserved end residues are part of each CDR3. The D gene is left open where the match is weak. Some rows mark clone size as missing; the rest say once, few, many or name a class of expanded clone.

d_call,j_call,clone_size,v_call,cdr3_nt,cdr3_aa
.,TRBJ2-3,few,TRBV3-1,TGTGCCAGCGGATGGGATCGCACAGATACGCAGTATTTT,CASGWDRTDTQYF
TRBD1,TRBJ1-1,.,TRBV5-1,TGCGCCAGCAGCGTAAACAGGGGAGGGAACACTGAAGCTTTCTTT,CASSVNRGGNTEAFF
.,TRBJ1-1,few,TRBV29-1,TGCAGCGTTGAGGAGGCGAACACTGAAGCTTTCTTT,CSVEEANTEAFF
TRBD1,TRBJ2-4,.,TRBV7-2,TGTGCCGGCAGCTTGGGACAGGAGAACGCCATTCAGTACTTC,CAGSLGQENAIQYF
TRBD2,TRBJ2-1,.,TRBV5-1,TGCGCCAGCAGTTTGCTAGCGGGGCTACGGGTCAATGAGCAGTTCTTC,CASSLLAGLRVNEQFF
TRBD1,TRBJ2-1,few,TRBV7-2,TGTGCCAGCAGCTTAAATGGACAGGGGGTATGGAATGAGCAGTTCTTC,CASSLNGQGVWNEQFF
.,TRBJ2-3,.,TRBV24-1,TGTGCCACCGCCCGGAGCCGGAGCACAGATACGCAGTATTTT,CATARSRSTDTQYF
.,TRBJ1-2,few,TRBV29-1,TGCAGCGTCATACAGGGTTATGGCTACACCTTC,CSVIQGYGYTF
TRBD2,TRBJ2-7,.,TRBV14,TGTGCCAGCAGCCAAGGGACTAGTTACTACAATGAGCAGTACTTC,CASSQGTSYYNEQYF
.,TRBJ1-2,few,TRBV7-2,TGTGCCAGCAGCTTAGATTTTGGGCAGGGCAACTATGGCTACACCTTC,CASSLDFGQGNYGYTF
TRBD2,TRBJ2-5,.,TRBV4-3,TGCGCCAGCAGCCAAGATGGGGCTAGCGGGGGGGCTGAGCAGTACTTC,CASSQDGASGGAEQYF
.,TRBJ2-5,few,TRBV3-1,TGTGCCAGCAGCCAAGTAGGTTCCCAAGAGACCCAGTACTTC,CASSQVGSQETQYF
TRBD2,TRBJ2-1,few,TRBV7-2,TGTGCCAGCAGCTTTCCCTGGACTAGCGGGAATGAGCAGTTCTTC,CASSFPWTSGNEQFF
.,TRBJ2-7,few,TRBV12-3/TRBV12-4,TGTGCCAGCAGTTTAGCAGGGGCCCTAAACGAGCAGTACTTC,CASSLAGALNEQYF
.,TRBJ1-2,.,TRBV10-3,TGTGCCATCAGTGACCCCGTGCCAACTAGGGCCTATGGCTACACCTTC,CAISDPVPTRAYGYTF
TRBD2,TRBJ2-5,few,TRBV4-1,TGCGCCAGCAGCTCAGCGGGGGTTGGGACCCAGTACTTC,CASSSAGVGTQYF
.,TRBJ2-7,once,TRBV20-1,TGCAGTGCTGGGGGTACGGGGGACCGCGAGCAGTACTTC,CSAGGTGDREQYF
TRBD2,TRBJ2-7,.,TRBV27,TGTGCCAGCAGTACCCCGCGGGAGGGCCGGTACGAGCAGTACTTC,CASSTPREGRYEQYF
.,TRBJ2-4,.,TRBV14,TGTGCCAGCAGCCAAGATCCGGGGAGTGGGGCCAAAAACATTCAGTACTTC,CASSQDPGSGAKNIQYF
.,TRBJ2-3,.,TRBV5-1,TGCGCCAGCAGACCGGAGGGCCACACAGATACGCAGTATTTT,CASRPEGHTDTQYF
TRBD2,TRBJ2-7,few,TRBV20-1,TGCAGTGCTAGAGATAGCGCTAGCGGGAGGGGCGAGCAGTACTTC,CSARDSASGRGEQYF
.,TRBJ2-7,once,TRBV13,TGTGCCAGCAGCCCATCGGGGGACCCCTCCGAGCAGTACTTC,CASSPSGDPSEQYF
TRBD2,TRBJ2-4,.,TRBV15,TGTGCCACCAAACCGACTAGCGGGGGGCCAAACATTCAGTACTTC,CATKPTSGGPNIQYF
.,TRBJ1-6,.,TRBV20-1,TGCAGTGCATCGACTGACCTAAACTCCTATAATTCACCCCTCCACTTT,CSASTDLNSYNSPLHF
.,TRBJ1-5,.,TRBV7-2,TGTGCCAGCACTCAATCCTGGGGTCAGCCCCAGCATTTT,CASTQSWGQPQHF
TRBD1,TRBJ2-5,few,TRBV5-1,TGCGCCAGCAGACAGGGGGCGAATAAAGAGACCCAGTACTTC,CASRQGANKETQYF
TRBD1,TRBJ2-1,few,TRBV12-3/TRBV12-4,TGTGCCAGCAGTAAGCCGGGACAGGGAGGCGATGAGCAGTTCTTC,CASSKPGQGGDEQFF
TRBD1,TRBJ2-5,.,TRBV29-1,TGCAGCGTTGACGGTACAGGGGACGGGACCCAGTACTTC,CSVDGTGDGTQYF
.,TRBJ2-5,.,TRBV12-3/TRBV12-4,TGTGCCAGCAGATCCAGGCTAGCGCCTCAAGAGACCCAGTACTTC,CASRSRLAPQETQYF
TRBD2,TRBJ2-3,.,TRBV20-1,TGCAGTGCTAGCACCGGGACTAGCGCAACAGATACGCAGTATTTT,CSASTGTSATDTQYF
.,TRBJ2-5,.,TRBV20-1,TGCAGTGCTAAGCCAGAAACAGGGAGGAGGGAGACCCAGTACTTC,CSAKPETGRRETQYF
TRBD1,TRBJ2-5,.,TRBV20-1,TGCAGTGCAGGGGACAGGCTGTACCAAGAGACCAAGTACTTC,CSAGDRLYQETKYF
TRBD1,TRBJ1-5,few,TRBV12-3/TRBV12-4,TGTGCCAGCAGGAGGACAGGGGGCGCTTACCAGCCCCAGCATTTT,CASRRTGGAYQPQHF
.,TRBJ2-3,.,TRBV7-9,TGTGCCAGCAGCCCTGGGGTGCTGAATCGAGATACGCAGTATTTT,CASSPGVLNRDTQYF
TRBD1,TRBJ2-6,many,TRBV6-2/TRBV6-3,TGTGCCAGCAGCCCCGACAGGGGCTCTGGGGCCAACGTCCTGACTTTC,CASSPDRGSGANVLTF
.,TRBJ2-5,few,TRBV3-1,TGTGCCAGCAGCTCCCGTGTTCGGGGCCAAGAGACCCAGTACTTC,CASSSRVRGQETQYF
TRBD1,TRBJ2-4,.,TRBV7-2,TGTGTCAGCAGCTTAATTACGGGACAGGGGGCAGAGGCCCAGTACTTC,CVSSLITGQGAEAQYF